These 32 T cell receptor beta chains share one sample of origin, sequenced in a study of T cells in Graves' hyperthyroidism and ophthalmopathy. There were TCR beta CDR3 regions amplified from RNA transcripts. HTBI primers were the set used in a first-round RT-PCR of the TCR CDR3. MiXCR, applied by TCRdb to the multiplex PCR reads, yields one record per CDR3 protein. The sample shows around 440,000 distinct CDR3 sequences, around 16% of them seen only once. Sample: blood. These TCRs come from a woman in her late teens or twenties with Graves' hyperthyroidism.

This clonotype has more than one count but fewer than ten. J is TRBJ1-6 and V is TRBV9; maybe TRBD1 (6 bases). Germline CDR1 is SGDLS and CDR2 is YYNGEE. The CDR3 runs 16 residues. The V end lost 5 bases, the J end lost 7 bases, and 19 bases lay between the germline ends. The CDR3 region is CASRTDRQRGNSPLHF. CDR3 DNA sequence: TGTGCCAGCAGGACCGACAGGCAGAGGGGAAATTCACCCCTCCACTTT.

The rearrangement links TRBV12-3 or TRBV12-4 to TRBJ2-5; D not certain. This CDR3 is 15 amino acids long. Trimming took off 6 bases at V and 0 bases at J, with 14 bases between the two ends. The CDR3 bases are TGTGCCAGCAGCTCCTACTATTCGTACCAAGAGACCCAGTACTTC. Its translation is CASSSYYSYQETQYF.

This clonotype occurred many times. The genes are TRBV2 and TRBJ1-1; perhaps TRBD1 as D (6 bases). The ends were cut back, 9 bases at V and 6 bases at J, with 8 bases in the middle. This CDR3 spans 10 amino acids. Germline V gene data show CDR1 as SNHLY and CDR2 as FYNNEI. The CDR3, as DNA: TGTGCCAGTCGGACAGCTGAAGCTTTCTTT. Its translation: CASRTAEAFF.

This chain joins TRBV19 and TRBJ1-2; 9 nucleotides match TRBD1. CDR1 is LNHDA, CDR2 SQIVND, per germline (reference sequence). The CDR3 contains 13 residues. With 3 bases clipped from V and 8 bases from J, the junction kept 4 bases outside the gene matches. The CDR3, as DNA: TGTGCCAGTAGTATCGACAGGGGGGACGGCTACACCTTC. This encodes CASSIDRGDGYTF.

This clonotype was observed many times. The chain joins TRBV12-3 or TRBV12-4 to TRBJ2-1, with TRBD2 matching over 9 bases. V shed 6 bases, J shed 0 bases, and the junction held 6 bases outside the gene matches. The CDR3 spans 16 residues. CDR3 nucleotide sequence: TGTGCCAGCAGAGCGGGGGGAAGGGGCTCCTACAATGAGCAGTTCTTC. It specifies CASRAGGRGSYNEQFF.

The chain has TRBV15 and TRBJ2-1; unclear D gene. This CDR3 contains 16 residues. Germline loops: CDR1 LNHNV, CDR2 YYDKDF (reference sequence). Between the trimmed V and J ends, which lost 3 bases and 0 bases, there was a span of 12 bases. The CDR3 DNA sequence: TGTGCCACCAGCAGGAAGGGCGGCCGCTCCTACAATGAGCAGTTCTTC. Protein: CATSRKGGRSYNEQFF.

This clonotype was detected only a few times. This chain links TRBV27 with TRBJ2-3; perhaps TRBD2 as D (5 bases). CDR1 is MNHEY, CDR2 SMNVEV, per germline (reference sequence). V gave up 5 bases and J gave up 0 bases, with 9 bases separating them. This CDR3 region has 14 residues. The DNA for the CDR3 is TGTGCCAGCAGTAAACCGGGAAGCACAGATACGCAGTATTTT. It encodes CASSKPGSTDTQYF.

In this sample, this clonotype turned up many times. The chain couples TRBV11-3 to TRBJ2-3; 7 bases agree with TRBD2. With V trimmed by 2 bases and J by 0 bases, 5 bases remained unmatched. The CDR3 is made up of 16 amino acids. Germline assignment: CDR1 SGHNT and CDR2 YENEEA. CDR3 sequence (DNA): TGTGCCAGCAGCTTATACGGCGGGGGTAGCACAGATACGCAGTATTTT. It codes for CASSLYGGGSTDTQYF.

The sample holds many counts of this clonotype. This sequence joins TRBV7-9 and TRBJ2-3; 7 bases match TRBD1. The V segment lost 3 bases and the J segment 3 bases; nucleotides outside the gene matches: 3. CDR1 is SEHNR and CDR2 is FQNEAQ in the germline V gene (reference sequence). The CDR3 loop spans 14 amino acids. The chain's CDR3 is CASSFPDRTDTQYF. CDR3 DNA: TGTGCCAGCAGCTTCCCGGACAGGACAGATACGCAGTATTTT. Variable domain in full (rest from reference TRBV7-9 and TRBJ2-3): DTGVSQNPRHKITKRGQNVTFRCDPISEHNRLYWYRQTLGQGPEFLTYFQNEAQLEKSRLLSDRFSAERPKGSFSTLEIQRTEQGDSAMYLCASSFPDRTDTQYFGPGTRLTVL.

This chain connects TRBV19 to TRBJ2-1; a weak D match, TRBD1 (6 bases). The CDR3 totals 16 residues. Germline V CDR1 and CDR2: LNHDA, SQIVND (reference sequence). V lost 4 bases and J 4 bases, leaving 17 bases between the germline ends. The CDR3 is CASSTPGTPPYNEQFF. CDR3 in DNA: TGTGCCAGTAGTACCCCCGGGACACCTCCTTACAATGAGCAGTTCTTC.

This clonotype was counted many times. The CDR3 coding sequence is TGTGCTAGTGGTTTGTACCGTGAACAGGGAGTTAGGTATATGAACACTGAAGCTTTCTTT. Its protein product is CASGLYREQGVRYMNTEAFF. This chain joins TRBV12-5 and TRBJ1-1; D may be TRBD1 (6 bases). The ends were cut back, 2 bases at V and 0 bases at J, with 25 bases in the middle. The CDR3 sequence is 20 residues long. The germline gives CDR1 LGHNT, CDR2 FRNRAP.

This chain links TRBV18 with TRBJ2-6; no firm D call. CDR1 and CDR2 (germline): KGHSH, LQKENI. V lost 11 bases and J 3 bases, leaving 11 bases between the germline ends. This CDR3 has 13 residues. This CDR3 reads CASHQSGANVLTF. For the CDR3, the DNA is TGTGCCTCCCATCAAAGTGGGGCCAACGTCCTGACTTTC.

This clonotype was seen ten or more times. This chain connects TRBV5-5 to TRBJ2-3, with TRBD2 matching 8 bases. Germline V gene sequence: CDR1 SGHKS, CDR2 YYEKEE (reference sequence). V shed 4 bases and J 3 bases; nucleotides not matched to a gene: 10. The CDR3 loop spans 16 amino acids. Here the CDR3 DNA reads TGTGCCAGCAGCGGACTCCCGGGACTAGGGACAGATACGCAGTATTTT. Translation gives CASSGLPGLGTDTQYF. Full variable domain (outside the CDR3, taken from reference TRBV5-5 and TRBJ2-3): DAGVTQSPTHLIKTRGQQVTLRCSPISGHKSVSWYQQVLGQGPQFIFQYYEKEERGRGNFPDRFSARQFPNYSSELNVNALLLGDSALYLCASSGLPGLGTDTQYFGPGTRLTVL.

The V and J genes are TRBV5-1 and TRBJ2-5, with D perhaps matching TRBD1 or TRBD2 (6 bases each). V shed 0 bases and J shed 3 bases, with 12 bases lying between them. This CDR3 is built from 15 residues. CDR1 SGHRS and CDR2 YFSETQ come from the germline V gene. CDR3 nucleotides: TGCGCCAGCAGCTTGGGGCCGGGGGCAAAAGAGACCCAGTACTTC. It is translated as CASSLGPGAKETQYF.

This clonotype was counted only a few times. V gene TRBV4-1 combines with J gene TRBJ2-7, with 7 bases lining up with TRBD2. Germline V lookup: CDR1 MGHRA, CDR2 YSYEKL. Trimming removed 2 bases from V and 2 bases from J; junction bases left unmatched: 18. This CDR3 is built from 19 residues. DNA of the CDR3: TGCGCCAGCAGCCAAAACGGAGCCGGACTAGAAGCGGAAACCTACGAGCAGTACTTC. This translates into CASSQNGAGLEAETYEQYF.

This clonotype appeared many times. The chain has TRBV6-2 or TRBV6-3 and TRBJ2-3, with unresolved D. This CDR3 is 15 amino acids long. V gave up 0 bases and J gave up 2 bases, with 9 bases separating them. Germline V CDR1 and CDR2: MNHEY, SVGEGT. As DNA, the CDR3 is TGTGCCAGCAGTTACTCAGAACAGTACACAGATACGCAGTATTTT. Translated: CASSYSEQYTDTQYF.

V and J are TRBV11-2 and TRBJ2-1; D is possibly TRBD2 (5 bases). V lost 5 bases to trimming and J lost 4 bases, with 12 bases between them. The germline V gene has CDR1 SGHAT and CDR2 FQNNGV. This CDR3 has 14 residues. CDR3 bases: TGTGCCAGCAGCCCAGACTCGGGGTACAATGAGCAGTTCTTC. Translated, it gives CASSPDSGYNEQFF. Full variable domain (rest looked up from reference TRBV11-2 and TRBJ2-1): EAGVAQSPRYKIIEKRQSVAFWCNPISGHATLYWYQQILGQGPKLLIQFQNNGVVDDSQLPKDRFSAERLKGVDSTLKIQPAKLEDSAVYLCASSPDSGYNEQFFGPGTRLTVL.

This clonotype was picked up many times. The genes are TRBV20-1 and TRBJ1-3; unclear D gene. The germline V and J ends were trimmed by 3 bases and 4 bases, with 10 bases remaining between them. The CDR3 has 13 residues. Germline-derived CDR1 and CDR2 are DFQATT and SNEGSKA (reference sequence). CDR3: CSASISSGNTIYF. For the CDR3, the DNA is TGCAGTGCTAGTATCAGCTCCGGAAACACCATATATTTT.

The V and J genes are TRBV27 and TRBJ2-5, with a weak D call TRBD1 (5 bases). The CDR3 spans 15 residues. Between the trimmed V and J ends, which lost 5 bases and 0 bases, there was a span of 13 bases. Germline assignment: CDR1 MNHEY and CDR2 SMNVEV (reference sequence). For the CDR3, the DNA is TGTGCCAGCAGTAGGGGATACCGGGACCAAGAGACCCAGTACTTC. This gives the protein CASSRGYRDQETQYF.

Points on this clonotype: The limits of the CDR3 on the DNA are not certain, so only TCRdb's listed CDR3 is given. CDR3 loop: CASSFYICSARRGGGTDTQYF. V is TRBV11-2 and J is TRBJ2-3; the D call in the table, TRBD2, was not verified against the DNA. Germline CDR1 and CDR2: SGHAT and FQNNGV. Inclusive of both ends, the CDR3 amounts to 21 amino acids.

This clonotype was observed a few times. This chain joins TRBV5-6 and TRBJ1-6, with D uncertain. The germline gives CDR1 SGHDT, CDR2 YYEEEE. This CDR3 is 12 amino acids long. V gave up 0 bases and J gave up 12 bases, with 7 bases separating them. The CDR3 DNA reads as TGTGCCAGCAGCTTGGAGGCCGAACCCCTCCACTTT. This translates into CASSLEAEPLHF. The whole variable domain, remainder taken from reference TRBV5-6 and TRBJ1-6, is DAGVTQSPTHLIKTRGQQVTLRCSPKSGHDTVSWYQQALGQGPQFIFQYYEEEERQRGNFPDRFSGHQFPNYSSELNVNALLLGDSALYLCASSLEAEPLHFGNGTRLTVT.

This clonotype was counted many times. The V gene is TRBV27, the J gene TRBJ2-1; D perhaps matches TRBD2 (6 bases). CDR3 length: 13 residues. V dropped 1 base and J dropped 8 bases, with 9 bases sitting between them. The germline gives CDR1 MNHEY, CDR2 SMNVEV (reference sequence). CDR3 DNA: TGTGCCAGCAGTTTATTCGGCGGGGATGAGCAGTTCTTC. Protein product: CASSLFGGDEQFF.

This clonotype came up many times. The rearrangement links TRBV28 to TRBJ2-7; the D gene is possibly TRBD1 (7 bases). Looked up from germline, CDR1 is MDHEN and CDR2 is SYDVKM. Deletions cut 3 bases from V and 2 bases from J, with 17 bases between. There are 16 residues in the CDR3. This CDR3 is CASSFSTRGEPYEQYF. In nucleotides, the CDR3 is TGTGCCAGCAGTTTCTCTACCAGGGGGGAGCCCTACGAGCAGTACTTC.

The sample holds a few counts of this clonotype. This rearrangement joins TRBV20-1 to TRBJ1-3; D possibly corresponds to TRBD1 (6 bases). CDR1 DFQATT and CDR2 SNEGSKA come from the germline V gene (reference sequence). The CDR3 contains 15 residues. Trimming stripped 6 bases from V and 4 bases from J, with 19 bases between. CDR3 region: CSARGQLRWGNTIYF. DNA for the CDR3: TGCAGTGCACGTGGACAGCTTCGTTGGGGAAACACCATATATTTT.

This clonotype was observed at least ten times. The chain has TRBV6-2 or TRBV6-3 and TRBJ2-7; 10 bases agree with TRBD1. Germline V CDR1 and CDR2: MNHEY, SVGEGT. The CDR3 has 15 residues. The V and J ends lost 6 bases and 3 bases, in that order; junction bases with no gene match: 8. The CDR3 sequence is CASRPDRGLRYEQYF. The CDR3 region has the DNA TGTGCCAGCAGACCCGACAGGGGGCTTCGCTACGAGCAGTACTTC.

This clonotype came up many times. V and J are TRBV2 and TRBJ2-3; TRBD1 agrees at 9 bases. Trimming took 6 bases from V and 4 from J; bases not matched to a gene: 8. This CDR3 comprises 15 residues. Germline-derived CDR1 and CDR2 are SNHLY and FYNNEI. CDR3 sequence (DNA): TGTGCCAGCAGCCACCGGGACAGGGTCGCAGATACGCAGTATTTT. This encodes CASSHRDRVADTQYF.

The chain employs TRBV3-1 and TRBJ2-1; 8 bases align to TRBD2. V shed 6 bases and J 8 bases; nucleotides not matched to a gene: 9. In germline, CDR1 is LGHDT, CDR2 YNNKEL (reference sequence). This CDR3 spans 14 amino acids. The CDR3, as DNA: TGTGCCAGCAGGTCCGGGACTAGTAAGGATGAGCAGTTCTTC. Protein sequence: CASRSGTSKDEQFF.

The J gene is TRBJ1-6, the V gene TRBV3-1; TRBD1 is a possible D gene (5 bases). The germline CDR1 and CDR2 sequences are LGHDT and YNNKEL (reference sequence). The CDR3 runs 15 residues. Deletions cut 8 bases from V and 9 bases from J, with 20 bases between. For the CDR3, the DNA is TGTGCCAGCCGCCCGACATGGGACCTGATTTCACCCCTCCACTTT. It yields the protein CASRPTWDLISPLHF.

There are many counts of this clonotype. This chain joins TRBV14 and TRBJ2-1; 10 bases are shared with TRBD1. Germline-derived CDR1 and CDR2 are SGHDN and FVKESK. The V and J ends lost 4 bases and 4 bases, in that order; junction bases with no gene match: 4. CDR3 size: 15 residues. The CDR3, as DNA: TGTGCCAGCAGCCGGCGGGGACAGGGGTACAATGAGCAGTTCTTC. This encodes CASSRRGQGYNEQFF.

This clonotype came up many times. The V and J genes are TRBV11-2 and TRBJ1-1; D not resolved. The CDR3 contains 12 residues. V lost 1 base and J 10 bases, leaving 10 bases between the germline ends. Per the germline V gene, CDR1 is SGHAT and CDR2 is FQNNGV. In DNA, the CDR3 is TGTGCCAGCAGCTTAGGGTCGAGGGCAGCTTTCTTT. Residues: CASSLGSRAAFF.

This clonotype was observed at least ten times. CDR3: CASSGQGNGGYTF. The DNA of the CDR3 is TGTGCCAGCAGCGGACAGGGTAATGGTGGCTACACCTTC. The rearrangement uses TRBV6-1 and TRBJ1-2; 8 bases map to TRBD1. J was trimmed by 7 bases and V by 6 bases; bases with no gene match: 7. CDR3 length: 13 amino acids. Germline V gene lookup returns CDR1 MNHNS and CDR2 SASEGT.

There are many counts of this clonotype. This chain joins TRBV28 and TRBJ2-1, with D possibly being TRBD2 (6 bases). This CDR3 has 16 residues. Deletions cut 4 bases from V and 4 bases from J, with 17 bases between. Germline values: CDR1 MDHEN, CDR2 SYDVKM. The CDR3 is CASSSPPSAVYNEQFF. The CDR3 DNA is TGTGCCAGCAGTTCCCCCCCTAGCGCGGTTTACAATGAGCAGTTCTTC.